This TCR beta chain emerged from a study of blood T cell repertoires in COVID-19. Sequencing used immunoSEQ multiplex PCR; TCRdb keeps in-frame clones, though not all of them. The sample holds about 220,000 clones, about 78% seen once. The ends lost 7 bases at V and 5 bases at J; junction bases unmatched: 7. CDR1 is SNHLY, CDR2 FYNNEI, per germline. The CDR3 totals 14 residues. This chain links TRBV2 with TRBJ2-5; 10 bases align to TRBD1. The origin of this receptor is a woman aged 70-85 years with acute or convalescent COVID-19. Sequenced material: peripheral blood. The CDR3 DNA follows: TGTGCCAGCAAGAGGGACAGGGGCCAGGAGACCCAGTACTTC. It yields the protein CASKRDRGQETQYF. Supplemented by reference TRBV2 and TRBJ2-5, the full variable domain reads EPEVTQTPSHQVTQMGQEVILRCVPISNHLYFYWYRQILGQKVEFLVSFYNNEISEKSEIFDDQFSVERPDGSNFTLKIRSTKLEDSAMYFCASKRDRGQETQYFGPGTRLLVL.